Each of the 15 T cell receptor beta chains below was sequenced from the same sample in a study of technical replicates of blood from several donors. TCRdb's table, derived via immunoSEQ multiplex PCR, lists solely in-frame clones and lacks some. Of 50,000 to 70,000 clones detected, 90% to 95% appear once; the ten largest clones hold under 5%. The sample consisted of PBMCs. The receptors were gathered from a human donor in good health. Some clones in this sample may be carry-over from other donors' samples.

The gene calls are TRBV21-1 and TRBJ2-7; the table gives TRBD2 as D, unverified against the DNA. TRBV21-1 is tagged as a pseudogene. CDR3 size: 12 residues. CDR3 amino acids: CASSKSDYEQYF. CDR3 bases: TGTGCCAGCAGCAAAAGCGACTACGAGCAGTACTTC.

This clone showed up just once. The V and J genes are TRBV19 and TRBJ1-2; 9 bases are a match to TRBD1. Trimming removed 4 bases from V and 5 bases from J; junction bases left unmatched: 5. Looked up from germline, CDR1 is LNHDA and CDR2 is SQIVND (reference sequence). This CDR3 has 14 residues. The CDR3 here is CASSKDRGRYGYTF. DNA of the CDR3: TGTGCCAGTAGTAAGGACAGGGGAAGGTATGGCTACACCTTC. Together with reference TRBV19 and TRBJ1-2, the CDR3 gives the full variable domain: DGGITQSPKYLFRKEGQNVTLSCEQNLNHDAMYWYRQDPGQGLRLIYYSQIVNDFQKGDIAEGYSVSREKKESFPLTVTSAQKNPTAFYLCASSKDRGRYGYTFGSGTRLTVV.

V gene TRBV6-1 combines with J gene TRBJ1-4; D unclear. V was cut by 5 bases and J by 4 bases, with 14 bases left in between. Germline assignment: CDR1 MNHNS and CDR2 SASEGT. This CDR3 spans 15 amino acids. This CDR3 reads CASSPTGGDNEKLFF. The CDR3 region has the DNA TGTGCCAGCAGTCCAACGGGAGGTGATAATGAAAAACTGTTTTTT.

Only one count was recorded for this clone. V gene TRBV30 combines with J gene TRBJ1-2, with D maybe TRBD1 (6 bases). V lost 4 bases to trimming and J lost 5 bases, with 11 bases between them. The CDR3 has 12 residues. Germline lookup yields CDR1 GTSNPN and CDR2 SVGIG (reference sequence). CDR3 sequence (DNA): TGTGCCTGGACCCCAGGACAGTATGGCTACACCTTC. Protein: CAWTPGQYGYTF.

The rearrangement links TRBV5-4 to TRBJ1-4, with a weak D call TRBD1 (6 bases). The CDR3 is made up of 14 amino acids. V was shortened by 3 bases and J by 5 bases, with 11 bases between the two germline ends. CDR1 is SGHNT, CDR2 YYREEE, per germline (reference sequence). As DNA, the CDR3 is TGTGCCAGCAGCTCAGGGGTTTCGAATGAAAAACTGTTTTTT. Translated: CASSSGVSNEKLFF.

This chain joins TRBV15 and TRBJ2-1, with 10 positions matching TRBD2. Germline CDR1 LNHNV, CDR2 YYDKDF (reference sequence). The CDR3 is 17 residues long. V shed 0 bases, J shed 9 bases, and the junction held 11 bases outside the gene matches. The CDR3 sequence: CATSREGFSGRAVEQFF. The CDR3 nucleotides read TGTGCCACCAGCAGAGAGGGTTTCAGCGGGAGGGCAGTTGAGCAGTTCTTC.

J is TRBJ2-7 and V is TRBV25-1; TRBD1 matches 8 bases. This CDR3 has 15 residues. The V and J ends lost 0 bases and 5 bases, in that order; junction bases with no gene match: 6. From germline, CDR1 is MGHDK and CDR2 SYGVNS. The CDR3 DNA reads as TGTGCCAGCAGTGAATATGGACAGGGCTGGGACGAGCAGTACTTC. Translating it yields CASSEYGQGWDEQYF.

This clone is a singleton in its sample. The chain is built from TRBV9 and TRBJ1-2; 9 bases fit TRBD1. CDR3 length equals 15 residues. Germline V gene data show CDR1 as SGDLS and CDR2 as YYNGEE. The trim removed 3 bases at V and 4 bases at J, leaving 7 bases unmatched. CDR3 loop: CASSDRTGVFYGYTF. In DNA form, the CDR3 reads TGTGCCAGCAGCGACCGGACAGGGGTATTCTATGGCTACACCTTC.

The CDR3 DNA reads TGTGCCAGCAGTGGGACAGGGGGTGCCTACGAGCAGTACTTC. Residues: CASSGTGGAYEQYF. V and J are TRBV7-2 and TRBJ2-7; 11 bases align to TRBD1. Germline loops: CDR1 SGHTA, CDR2 FQGNSA. CDR3 length: 14 amino acids. J gave up 2 bases and V 6 bases, and 3 bases lay outside the gene matches.

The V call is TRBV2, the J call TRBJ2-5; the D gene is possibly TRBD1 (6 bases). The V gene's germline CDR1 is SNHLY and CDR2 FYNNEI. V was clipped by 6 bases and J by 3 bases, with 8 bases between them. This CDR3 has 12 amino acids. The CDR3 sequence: CASRGAEETQYF. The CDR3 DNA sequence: TGTGCCAGCAGGGGGGCAGAAGAGACCCAGTACTTC.

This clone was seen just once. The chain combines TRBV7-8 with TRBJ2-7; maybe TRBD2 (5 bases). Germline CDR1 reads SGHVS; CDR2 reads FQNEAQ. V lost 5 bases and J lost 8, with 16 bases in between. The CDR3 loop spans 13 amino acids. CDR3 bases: TGTGCCAGCAGCCCTCTTGCGGGTGGCAAGCAGTACTTC. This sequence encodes CASSPLAGGKQYF.

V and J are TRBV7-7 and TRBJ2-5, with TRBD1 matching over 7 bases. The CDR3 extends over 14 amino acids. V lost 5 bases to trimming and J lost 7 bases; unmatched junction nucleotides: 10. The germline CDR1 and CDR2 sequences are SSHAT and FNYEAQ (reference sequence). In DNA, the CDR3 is TGTGCCAGCAGCCGCACAGGGACAGCAGGGACCCAGTACTTC. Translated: CASSRTGTAGTQYF.

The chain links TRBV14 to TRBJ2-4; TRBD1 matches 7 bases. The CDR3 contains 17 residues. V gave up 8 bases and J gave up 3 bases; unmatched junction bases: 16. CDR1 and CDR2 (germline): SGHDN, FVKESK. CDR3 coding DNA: TGTGCCAGCCTAGGGATTGAACAGGGGACGGGCAAAAACATTCAGTACTTC. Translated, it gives CASLGIEQGTGKNIQYF.

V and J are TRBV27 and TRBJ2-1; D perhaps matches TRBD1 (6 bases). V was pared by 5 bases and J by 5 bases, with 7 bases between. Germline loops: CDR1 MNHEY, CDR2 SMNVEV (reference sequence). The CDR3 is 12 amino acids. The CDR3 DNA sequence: TGTGCCAGCAGTGGGACAAACAATGAGCAGTTCTTC. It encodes CASSGTNNEQFF.

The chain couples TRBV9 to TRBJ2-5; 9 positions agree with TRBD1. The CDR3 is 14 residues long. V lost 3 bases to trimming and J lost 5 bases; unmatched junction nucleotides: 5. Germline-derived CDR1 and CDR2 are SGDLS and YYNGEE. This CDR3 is CASSAGQGWETQYF. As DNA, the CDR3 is TGTGCCAGCAGCGCAGGACAGGGGTGGGAGACCCAGTACTTC.